A single sample gave rise to the 10 T cell receptor beta chains below, sequenced in a study of identical twins. TCRdb used MiXCR to reprocess the 5' RACE reads, holding one entry per CDR3 protein. The sample carries 510,000 or so distinct CDR3 sequences, 15% recorded once. This sample was shared with a second study, whose subject was yellow fever vaccine responses in identical twins.

Input material: CD4+ T cells sorted from blood. Every receptor here comes from a woman aged 18 to 35 in good health.

This chain joins TRBV7-2 and TRBJ1-4; perhaps TRBD1 as D (5 bases). The germline gives CDR1 SGHTA, CDR2 FQGNSA. V was clipped by 5 bases and J by 7 bases, with 17 bases between them. The CDR3 has 15 amino acids. This chain's CDR3 is CASSPQGTPGEKLFF. The CDR3 DNA is TGTGCCAGCAGCCCCCAAGGGACCCCAGGTGAAAAACTGTTTTTT.

This chain links TRBV10-2 with TRBJ2-3; D gene unclear. Trimming stripped 6 bases from V and 0 bases from J, with 13 bases between. The germline gives CDR1 WSHSY, CDR2 SAAADI. The CDR3 sequence is 15 residues long. CDR3 sequence (DNA): TGCGCCAGCAGCAAACAAGGAACTAGCACAGATACGCAGTATTTT. This codes for CASSKQGTSTDTQYF.

CDR3 residues: CASSKLAGGTGELFF. The CDR3 nucleotides are TGTGCCAGCAGTAAACTAGCGGGAGGGACCGGGGAGCTGTTTTTT. The chain carries TRBV28 and TRBJ2-2; 13 nucleotides line up with TRBD2. CDR3 length: 15 amino acids. The trim removed 5 bases at V and 5 bases at J, leaving 2 bases unmatched. CDR1 is MDHEN and CDR2 is SYDVKM in the germline V gene.

The genes are TRBV24-1 and TRBJ2-1, with TRBD2 matching over 16 bases. Per the germline V gene, CDR1 is KGHDR and CDR2 is SFDVKD. The CDR3 contains 19 residues. V lost 4 bases and J lost 6; bases outside the gene matches: 11. The CDR3 DNA reads TGTGCCACCAGTGACCCCGGGACTAGCGGGAGGGCGTCCCTCAATGAGCAGTTCTTC. This sequence encodes CATSDPGTSGRASLNEQFF.

J is TRBJ2-7 and V is TRBV7-9; 8 positions agree with TRBD1. This CDR3 spans 16 amino acids. Looked up from germline, CDR1 is SEHNR and CDR2 is FQNEAQ (reference sequence). V trimming: 1 base; J trimming: 3 bases; junction bases outside the gene matches: 8. The CDR3 nucleotides read TGTGCCAGCAGCTTAGTACTATGGGGACAGGACTACGAGCAGTACTTC. Protein product: CASSLVLWGQDYEQYF.

CDR3 region: CASSNSGSDRLNTEAFF. The CDR3 bases are TGCGCCAGCAGTAACTCAGGATCGGACAGGTTGAACACTGAAGCTTTCTTT. V usage is TRBV5-1 and J usage is TRBJ1-1; 7 positions agree with TRBD1. Germline lookup yields CDR1 SGHRS and CDR2 YFSETQ. V gave up 5 bases and J gave up 0 bases; unmatched junction bases: 13. This CDR3 has 17 residues.

This clonotype was observed a handful of times. For the CDR3, the DNA is TGTGCCAGCAAGGGGGGTGGAACCGGGGAGCTGTTTTTT. It yields the protein CASKGGGTGELFF. V gene TRBV2 combines with J gene TRBJ2-2, with D perhaps TRBD1 or TRBD2 (6 bases each). This CDR3 has 13 residues. Per germline, CDR1 SNHLY and CDR2 FYNNEI. V lost 7 bases and J 5 bases, leaving 11 bases between the germline ends.

This clonotype came up a few times. The rearrangement joins TRBV5-1 to TRBJ2-1, with 9 bases aligning to TRBD1. Trimming removed 4 bases from V and 9 bases from J; junction bases left unmatched: 11. The CDR3 has 15 residues. The germline CDR1 and CDR2 sequences are SGHRS and YFSETQ. Here the CDR3 DNA reads TGCGCCAGCAGCCTACGACCGGGACAGGGAATTGAGCAGTTCTTC. Protein sequence: CASSLRPGQGIEQFF.

The genes are TRBV11-2 and TRBJ2-3; D assignment may be TRBD1 or TRBD2 (5 bases each). Trimming shortened V by 3 bases and J by 5 bases, and 15 bases separated the two germline ends. CDR1 SGHAT and CDR2 FQNNGV come from the germline V gene. This CDR3 contains 15 residues. The DNA for the CDR3 is TGTGCCAGCAGCTTCTCAGGGAGTAGGGGAGATACGCAGTATTTT. It is translated as CASSFSGSRGDTQYF.

This clonotype has a handful of counts. The genes are TRBV14 and TRBJ2-5; D unclear. The CDR3 is 12 residues long. Trimming took 1 base from V and 6 from J, leaving 6 bases between them. Looked up from germline, CDR1 is SGHDN and CDR2 is FVKESK. The CDR3 region is CASSQVLQTQYF. The CDR3 DNA reads TGTGCCAGCAGCCAAGTCCTCCAGACCCAGTACTTC.